This is a list of T cell receptor beta chains from one sample in a study of T-cell memory formation after mild COVID-19. MiXCR was run by TCRdb on the 5' RACE reads, yielding one entry per CDR3 protein. The profile shows 110,000 to 150,000 distinct CDR3 sequences, 11% to 15% of them singletons. Sequenced: PBMCs or a T cell subset sorted from them (not recorded which). These TCRs come from an adult woman who had mild COVID-19 (a few samples of this study predate the infection). Cell type and time point are not known. CDR3s include the opening cysteine and the closing phenylalanine or tryptophan. Each record gives: V gene, clone size, J gene, D gene, CDR3 DNA, CDR3 protein. D genes are given only for firm matches. Expanded clones get a size class; other rows say once, few or many, or leave the size out.

TRBV7-8,once,TRBJ1-2,NA,TGTGCCAGCAGCTCCCCTAAAGACAGAGCAGACTATGGCTACACCTTC,CASSSPKDRADYGYTF
TRBV5-1,many,TRBJ2-3,TRBD1,TGCGCCAGCAGCTCCGGACAGGGCACAGATACGCAGTATTTT,CASSSGQGTDTQYF
TRBV7-9,few,TRBJ2-7,TRBD1,TGTGCCAGCAGCCACGACGTTCCGGGACAGCCCTCCTACGAGCAGTACTTC,CASSHDVPGQPSYEQYF
TRBV15,NA,TRBJ2-1,NA,TGTGCCACCAGCAGAGACCTAGCTAGTGGGAGAAACAATGAGCAGTTCTTC,CATSRDLASGRNNEQFF
TRBV7-9,NA,TRBJ1-2,NA,TGTGCCAGCAGCACAACGCCACTGAACTATGGCTACACCTTC,CASSTTPLNYGYTF
TRBV7-9,NA,TRBJ2-7,TRBD1,TGTGCCAGCAGCTTAGGTGCCAGGGGGCTCTACGAGCAGTACTTC,CASSLGARGLYEQYF
TRBV29-1,NA,TRBJ2-3,NA,TGCAGCGTTGAATGGTCCCCCGGGGATACGCAGTATTTT,CSVEWSPGDTQYF
TRBV6-5,few,TRBJ2-1,NA,TGTGCCAGCATAGGCGACGGAATTGAGCAGTTCTTC,CASIGDGIEQFF
TRBV24-1,few,TRBJ2-5,TRBD1,TGTGCCACCAGTGACGGGACAGGGGGAGCAGAGACCCAGTACTTC,CATSDGTGGAETQYF
TRBV5-1,few,TRBJ1-1,TRBD1,TGCGCCAGCAGCCCGGGACAGGGGAGAGACACTGAAGCTTTCTTT,CASSPGQGRDTEAFF
TRBV2,few,TRBJ2-7,TRBD1,TGTGCCAGCAACGACAGGGGGAACTCCTACGAGCAGTACTTC,CASNDRGNSYEQYF
TRBV15,few,TRBJ2-5,NA,TGTGCCACCAGCAGAGAGTCGGGGGTACCCCAAGAGACCCAGTACTTC,CATSRESGVPQETQYF
TRBV29-1,NA,TRBJ2-7,NA,TGCAGCGTTGACGGAGGGGCCTACGAGCAGTACTTC,CSVDGGAYEQYF
TRBV2,few,TRBJ2-3,NA,TGTGCCAGCAGTGAAGCCCTAAATGAGGGGATTATAGATACGCAGTATTTT,CASSEALNEGIIDTQYF
TRBV7-9,many,TRBJ2-1,NA,TGTGCCAGCAGCTTAGGGACAGCCAATGAGCAGTTCTTC,CASSLGTANEQFF
TRBV6-1,NA,TRBJ2-7,NA,TGTGCCAGCCAAGGTCTCAAATACGAGCAGTACTTC,CASQGLKYEQYF
TRBV11-2,NA,TRBJ2-7,TRBD2,TGTGCCAGCAGCTTAGAGACTAGCGGTCTCTCCTACGAGCAGTACTTC,CASSLETSGLSYEQYF
TRBV7-8,NA,TRBJ2-5,NA,TGTGCCAGCTATGGTCTTGGACGGATCCAAGAGACCCAGTACTTC,CASYGLGRIQETQYF
TRBV29-1,NA,TRBJ2-2,NA,TGCAGCGTTGAACTGGACAGAGACACCGGGGAGCTGTTTTTT,CSVELDRDTGELFF
TRBV24-1,NA,TRBJ2-5,TRBD2,TGTGCCACCAGTGATTTAGCGGGAGGGCCTGAAGAGACCCAGTACTTC,CATSDLAGGPEETQYF
TRBV25-1,NA,TRBJ1-5,NA,TGTGCCAGCAGCCAGGGCTTTCAGCCCCAGCATTTT,CASSQGFQPQHF
TRBV19,few,TRBJ2-1,NA,TGTGCCAGTAGTATCAGGTGGGGGACAATGAGCTCCTACAATGAGCAGTTCTTC,CASSIRWGTMSSYNEQFF
TRBV12-3/TRBV12-4,few,TRBJ2-5,NA,TGTGCCAGCAGCCCATCAGACCTCGCGAGGACCCAGTACTTC,CASSPSDLARTQYF
TRBV7-2,few,TRBJ2-3,TRBD2,TGTGCCAGCAGCTCAGGGACTAGCGGGAGGTTTGGTGCAGATACGCAGTATTTT,CASSSGTSGRFGADTQYF
TRBV5-1,few,TRBJ1-2,NA,TGCGCCAGCAGCCCCCCGGAAACAGGGCCGCGTGGCTACACCTTC,CASSPPETGPRGYTF
TRBV4-2,NA,TRBJ2-5,TRBD2,TGTGCCAGCAGCCAAGATCCGTTTGCGGGGGAAGAGACCCAGTACTTC,CASSQDPFAGEETQYF
TRBV24-1,few,TRBJ2-7,NA,TGTGCCACCAGTGATTTCGACGGCGAGCAGTACTTC,CATSDFDGEQYF
TRBV27,few,TRBJ2-7,NA,TGTGCCAGCAGTTTAGTCGTCGGACACGAGCAGTACTTC,CASSLVVGHEQYF
TRBV29-1,NA,TRBJ1-2,TRBD1,TGCAGCGTTGAGGGGACAGAAGGGGTGAACTATGGCTACACCTTC,CSVEGTEGVNYGYTF
TRBV9,few,TRBJ2-1,NA,TGTGCCAGCAGCGCAAATTCCGGGAGTAAGGTTGATGAGCAGTTCTTC,CASSANSGSKVDEQFF
TRBV5-1,few,TRBJ1-1,TRBD1,TGCGCCAGCAGCATCCTTCCGGGACAGGGGTACAACACTGAAGCTTTCTTT,CASSILPGQGYNTEAFF
TRBV10-3,few,TRBJ2-1,TRBD2,TGTGCCATCAGCGGTCTAGCGGGGGACTCCTACAATGAGCAGTTCTTC,CAISGLAGDSYNEQFF
TRBV4-1,few,TRBJ2-5,NA,TGCGCCAGCAGCCCCTTTAGTCGGGAGACCCAGTACTTC,CASSPFSRETQYF
TRBV19,few,TRBJ2-3,NA,TGTGCCAGTAGTATAGGGACAGACACAGATACGCAGTATTTT,CASSIGTDTDTQYF
TRBV6-5,few,TRBJ2-2,TRBD2,TGTGCCAGCAGACTAGCGGGAATCAATAGGGGGTATCGCAACACCGGGGAGCTGTTTTTT,CASRLAGINRGYRNTGELFF
TRBV9,few,TRBJ2-2,NA,TGTGCCAGCAGCGGGCGGGTCGCAGGTGATAGAACCCCTAACACCGGGGAGCTGTTTTTT,CASSGRVAGDRTPNTGELFF
TRBV20-1,few,TRBJ1-2,TRBD1,TGCAGTGCTCCCTGGGACAGTGGGCTGGATGGCTACACCTTC,CSAPWDSGLDGYTF
TRBV3-1,few,TRBJ1-1,NA,TGTGCCAGCAGCTCCTGGGGGGTGAGCGAAGCTTTCTTT,CASSSWGVSEAFF
TRBV12-3/TRBV12-4,NA,TRBJ1-2,TRBD1,TGTGCCAGCTCTGGGACAGGGGACTATGGCTACACCTTC,CASSGTGDYGYTF
TRBV7-9,few,TRBJ2-1,NA,TGTGCCAGCAGCTTAGCTTTGGGTGAGCAGTTCTTC,CASSLALGEQFF
TRBV5-6,NA,TRBJ1-1,NA,TGTGCCAGCAGCTTCGGAGGGGAGGACACTGAAGCTTTCTTT,CASSFGGEDTEAFF
TRBV29-1,once,TRBJ2-7,TRBD1,TGCAGCGTTGAAGGGACAGGGGCCTACGAGCAGTACTTC,CSVEGTGAYEQYF
TRBV24-1,few,TRBJ1-5,NA,TGTGCCCCGGGTTGCAGCTACAATCAGCCCCAGCATTTT,CAPGCSYNQPQHF
TRBV7-9,NA,TRBJ2-7,NA,TGTGCCAGCAGCTTTCCATTAAGCCGGGAAGAGCAGTACTTC,CASSFPLSREEQYF
TRBV20-1,few,TRBJ1-1,NA,TGCAGTGCTAGAGATTGGGACGGGGGCAAGACTGAAGCTTTCTTT,CSARDWDGGKTEAFF
TRBV20-1,NA,TRBJ2-5,NA,TGCAGTGCTAGACCCTCACGACTAGAAAGTGAAGAGACCCAGTACTTC,CSARPSRLESEETQYF